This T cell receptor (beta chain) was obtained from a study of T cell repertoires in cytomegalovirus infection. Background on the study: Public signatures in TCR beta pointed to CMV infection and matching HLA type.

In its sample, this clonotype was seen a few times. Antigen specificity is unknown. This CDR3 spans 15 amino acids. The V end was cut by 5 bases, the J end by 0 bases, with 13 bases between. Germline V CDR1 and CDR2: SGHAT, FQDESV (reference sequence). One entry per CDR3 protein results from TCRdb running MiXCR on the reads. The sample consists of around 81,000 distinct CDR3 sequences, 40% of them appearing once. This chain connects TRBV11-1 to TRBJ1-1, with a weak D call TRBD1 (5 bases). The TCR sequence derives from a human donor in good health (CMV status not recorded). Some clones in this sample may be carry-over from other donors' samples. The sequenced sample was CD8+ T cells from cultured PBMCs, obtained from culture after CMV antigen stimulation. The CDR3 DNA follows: TGTGCCAGCAGCCCCAGCCGGGGGATGAACACTGAAGCTTTCTTT. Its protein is CASSPSRGMNTEAFF.